Below, 28 T cell receptor beta chains from the same sample are listed, as sequenced in a study of blood T cell repertoires in COVID-19. Repertoires were generated with immunoSEQ multiplex PCR, while TCRdb's copy carries only in-frame clones and drops some. Of 7,000 to 8,500 clones detected, about 91% appear once; the ten largest clones hold approximately 7.2%. Material: peripheral blood. The receptor source for this set is a woman aged 45-59 years with active or convalescent COVID-19.

This clone was observed a few times. The chain recombines TRBV28 with TRBJ1-4; D ambiguous. The V and J ends lost 2 bases and 14 bases respectively, with 24 bases between them. This CDR3 contains 16 residues. Looked up from germline, CDR1 is MDHEN and CDR2 is SYDVKM. CDR3 sequence reads: CASSLGGVSGKTGLFF. The CDR3 nucleotides are TGTGCCAGCAGTTTAGGAGGCGTCAGTGGGAAGACCGGTCTGTTTTTT.

The gene calls are TRBV11-2 and TRBJ2-1; D remains ambiguous. Germline V gene data show CDR1 as SGHAT and CDR2 as FQNNGV. The CDR3 has 11 amino acids. Trimming pared 5 bases from V and 7 bases from J, leaving 6 bases between. The CDR3 region has the DNA TGTGCCAGCAGCCCCCTTAATGAGCAGTTCTTC. Residues: CASSPLNEQFF.

The rearrangement joins TRBV3-1 (or the pseudogene TRBV3-2) to TRBJ1-3, with D possibly being TRBD1 (5 bases). V dropped 3 bases and J dropped 0 bases, with 9 bases sitting between them. Germline V gene lookup returns CDR1 LGHDT and CDR2 YNNKEL (reference sequence). The CDR3 length is 15 residues. The DNA for the CDR3 is TGTGCCAGCAGCCACGACAGATACTCTGGAAACACCATATATTTT. Translation: CASSHDRYSGNTIYF.

The V gene is TRBV18, the J gene TRBJ1-2; TRBD1 is a possible D gene (5 bases). V was pared by 4 bases and J by 8 bases, with 14 bases between. Germline CDR1 is KGHSH and CDR2 is LQKENI. This CDR3 is built from 13 residues. CDR3 sequence: CASSLQGGRGYTF. The CDR3 DNA is TGTGCCAGCTCACTGCAGGGAGGTCGCGGCTACACCTTC.

As to this clone: Germline is not matched at one junction end, which may reflect a read error. The CDR3 loop is CASSMRRGFVDEQFF. The DNA for the CDR3 is TGTGCCAGTAGTATGCGCAGGGGGTTTGTCGATGAACAGTTCTTC. The rearrangement joins TRBV19 to TRBJ2-1; 7 bases map to TRBD1. Looked up from germline, CDR1 is LNHDA and CDR2 is SQIVND (reference sequence). This CDR3 region has 15 residues.

The chain employs TRBV15 and TRBJ2-7, with no clear D. Trimming shortened V by 0 bases and J by 3 bases, and 6 bases separated the two germline ends. CDR1 LNHNV and CDR2 YYDKDF come from the germline V gene (reference sequence). The CDR3 spans 13 residues. For the CDR3, the DNA is TGTGCCACCAGCAGAGAATCTAGCTACGAGCAGTACTTC. Translating gives CATSRESSYEQYF.

In DNA form, the CDR3 reads TGTGCCAGCAGCGCTGGGACAGGTGCGAGGTCCGGGGAGCTGTTTTTT. It codes for CASSAGTGARSGELFF. The chain is built from TRBV11-3 and TRBJ2-2, with TRBD1 matching over 8 bases. This CDR3 has 16 amino acids. Trimming at V came to 5 bases and at J to 6 bases, leaving 11 bases not matched to a gene. The germline V gene has CDR1 SGHNT and CDR2 YENEEA. The whole variable domain, filled in from reference TRBV11-3 and TRBJ2-2, reads EAGVVQSPRYKIIEKKQPVAFWCNPISGHNTLYWYLQNLGQGPELLIRYENEEAVDDSQLPKDRFSAERLKGVDSTLKIQPAELGDSAVYLCASSAGTGARSGELFFGEGSRLTVL.

V gene TRBV12-2 combines with J gene TRBJ2-4; TRBD1, the table's D call, lacks a check against the DNA. TRBV12-2 is a pseudogene segment. This CDR3 is 16 amino acids long. The CDR3 region has the DNA TGTGCAAGTCGCTTATATACAGGATTAGCCAAAAACATTCAGTACTTC. Its protein is CASRLYTGLAKNIQYF.

This clone was counted a few times. The chain combines TRBV14 with TRBJ1-2; the D is unclear. Germline V gives CDR1 SGHDN, CDR2 FVKESK. The V gene lost 2 bases and the J gene lost 2 bases, with 6 bases spanning the gap. The CDR3 loop spans 13 amino acids. CDR3 region: CASSQQQNYGYTF. In DNA form, the CDR3 reads TGTGCCAGCAGCCAACAACAGAACTATGGCTACACCTTC.

J is TRBJ1-2 and V is TRBV28; possible D gene TRBD1, 5 bases. The germline V and J ends were trimmed by 6 bases and 8 bases, with 13 bases remaining between them. The germline CDR1 and CDR2 sequences are MDHEN and SYDVKM. The CDR3 length is 12 residues. The CDR3 bases are TGTGCCAGCAGGCGGGGGGTGGGCGGCTACACCTTC. Translating gives CASRRGVGGYTF.

The chain links TRBV3-1 (or the pseudogene TRBV3-2) to TRBJ1-5, with 7 bases that match TRBD1. The germline gives CDR1 LGHDT, CDR2 YNNKEL (reference sequence). The CDR3 length is 15 residues. Trimming cost V 6 bases and J 1 base; bases outside gene matches: 6. The CDR3 DNA reads TGTGCCAGCAGGGCCGGGACAGCAAGCAATCAGCCCCAGCATTTT. Its protein is CASRAGTASNQPQHF.

This clone was seen only once. The chain employs TRBV6-6 and TRBJ2-3; the match to TRBD2 covers 8 bases. Germline V gives CDR1 MNHNY, CDR2 SVGAGI (reference sequence). This CDR3 comprises 15 residues. With V trimmed by 3 bases and J by 3 bases, 5 bases remained unmatched. The chain's CDR3 is CASSYFGRDTDTQYF. CDR3 in DNA: TGTGCCAGCAGTTATTTCGGGAGGGATACAGATACGCAGTATTTT.

The chain carries TRBV6-2 or TRBV6-3 and TRBJ2-1, with TRBD2 matching over 9 bases. Per germline, CDR1 MNHEY and CDR2 SVGEGT. The CDR3 loop spans 18 amino acids. After removal of 0 bases from V and 8 bases from J, the junction contained 14 bases not matched to a gene. The CDR3 loop is CASSYSTPLGRGGDEQFF. In nucleotides, the CDR3 is TGTGCCAGCAGTTACTCGACCCCCCTGGGGCGGGGGGGCGATGAGCAGTTCTTC.

The gene calls are TRBV7-2 and TRBJ1-1; D uncertain. The CDR3 runs 14 residues. Trimming left V 5 bases short and J 5 bases short, with 15 bases between. The germline V gene has CDR1 SGHTA and CDR2 FQGNSA. The CDR3 DNA follows: TGTGCCAGCAGCCTCGGTGTCGGCGGGACTGAAGCTTTCTTT. Encoded protein: CASSLGVGGTEAFF.

The rearrangement uses TRBV11-2 and TRBJ2-5; 8 positions agree with TRBD2. The CDR3 loop spans 13 amino acids. CDR1 SGHAT and CDR2 FQNNGV come from the germline V gene. The ends lost 6 bases at V and 5 bases at J; junction bases unmatched: 5. The DNA for the CDR3 is TGTGCCAGCAGTTATGGACTAGCCGAGACCCAGTACTTC. This gives the protein CASSYGLAETQYF.

V and J are TRBV6-1 and TRBJ1-1; D remains ambiguous. Trimming removed 0 bases at V and 4 bases at J, with 12 bases between. The CDR3 contains 15 residues. Germline CDR1 is MNHNS and CDR2 is SASEGT. The CDR3 is CASSEARYVGTEAFF. The CDR3, as DNA: TGTGCCAGCAGTGAAGCGCGGTACGTGGGCACTGAAGCTTTCTTT.

The chain is built from TRBV19 and TRBJ1-4, with D possibly matching TRBD1 (5 bases). The germline CDR1 and CDR2 sequences are LNHDA and SQIVND (reference sequence). The V gene lost 3 bases and the J gene lost 4 bases, with 9 bases spanning the gap. The CDR3 spans 14 residues. In DNA form, the CDR3 reads TGTGCCAGTAGTATTCAGGGCCTTAATGAAAAACTGTTTTTT. This sequence encodes CASSIQGLNEKLFF.

This rearrangement joins TRBV7-9 to TRBJ2-5; 7 nucleotides agree with TRBD2. This CDR3 region has 16 residues. V trimming: 1 base; J trimming: 4 bases; junction bases outside the gene matches: 9. CDR1 and CDR2 from the germline V gene are SEHNR and FQNEAQ (reference sequence). CDR3 in DNA: TGTGCCAGCAGCTTAGGCCCGAATAAGCGGGGAGAGACCCAGTACTTC. Its translation is CASSLGPNKRGETQYF.

V and J are TRBV30 and TRBJ2-7, with D perhaps matching TRBD2 (6 bases). With 0 bases removed from V and 0 bases from J, the gap between germline ends came to 24 bases. This CDR3 has 19 amino acids. Germline CDR1 GTSNPN, CDR2 SVGIG (reference sequence). CDR3 bases: TGTGCCTGGAGTGTTCCTAGGGCACTCGTGGGGGGACCCTCCTACGAGCAGTACTTC. Its translation is CAWSVPRALVGGPSYEQYF.

The chain carries TRBV6-1 and TRBJ1-1; no clear D gene. CDR3 length: 12 residues. CDR1 is MNHNS and CDR2 is SASEGT in the germline V gene. The V and J ends lost 6 bases and 7 bases respectively, with 12 bases between them. CDR3 in DNA: TGTGCCAGCAGCCCGATACAGAGTGAAGCTTTCTTT. It specifies CASSPIQSEAFF.

This chain uses TRBV27 with TRBJ1-2, with 9 nucleotides matching TRBD1. The germline gives CDR1 MNHEY, CDR2 SMNVEV (reference sequence). CDR3 length: 15 amino acids. Trimming took 5 bases from V and 0 from J; bases not matched to a gene: 4. The CDR3 spells CASSLTGGANYGYTF. The CDR3 nucleotides read TGTGCCAGCAGTCTGACAGGGGGAGCTAACTATGGCTACACCTTC.

V and J are TRBV5-4 and TRBJ2-1, with D possibly matching TRBD2 (5 bases). With 3 bases removed from V and 10 bases from J, the gap between germline ends came to 20 bases. The CDR3 is 15 amino acids. CDR1 is SGHNT and CDR2 is YYREEE in the germline V gene (reference sequence). The CDR3 is CASSSGTIRGSEQFF. CDR3 bases: TGTGCCAGCAGCTCGGGTACGATTCGGGGATCGGAGCAGTTCTTC.

V gene TRBV7-8 combines with J gene TRBJ1-5; weak D call: TRBD1 (5 bases). CDR1 is SGHVS and CDR2 is FQNEAQ in the germline V gene. This CDR3 has 15 amino acids. V was trimmed by 2 bases and J by 1 base, leaving 9 bases between them. The CDR3 coding sequence is TGTGCCAGCAGCTTAACGACAGTGAGCAATCAGCCCCAGCATTTT. It codes for CASSLTTVSNQPQHF.

The chain links TRBV9 to TRBJ1-2; tentatively, D is TRBD1 (6 bases). CDR3 length equals 17 residues. CDR1 and CDR2 (germline): SGDLS, YYNGEE. V was trimmed by 3 bases and J by 4 bases, leaving 22 bases between them. In nucleotides, the CDR3 is TGTGCCAGCAGCGCGGGACACCTCAACCTTAACGTCTATGGCTACACCTTC. It codes for CASSAGHLNLNVYGYTF.

The table lists this clone with a few counts. The chain recombines TRBV14 with TRBJ1-6; D possibly corresponds to TRBD1 (5 bases). Per germline, CDR1 SGHDN and CDR2 FVKESK. Deletions cut 3 bases from V and 10 bases from J, with 13 bases between. This CDR3 is built from 14 residues. In nucleotides, the CDR3 is TGTGCCAGCAGCCAGGGCAGGGAAGTCTCACCCCTCCACTTT. Its translation is CASSQGREVSPLHF.

The chain recombines TRBV24-1 with TRBJ2-2, with a possible D match to TRBD1 (6 bases). This CDR3 is 15 amino acids long. The V gene's germline CDR1 is KGHDR and CDR2 SFDVKD. Trimming left V 4 bases short and J 4 bases short, with 12 bases between. The CDR3 DNA reads as TGTGCCACCAGTGACTGGGACACCTCCACCGGGGAGCTGTTTTTT. Its protein is CATSDWDTSTGELFF.

Here the CDR3 reads CSVDRQGRGTYEQYF. Here the CDR3 DNA reads TGCAGCGTTGACCGACAGGGAAGAGGTACCTACGAGCAGTACTTC. The chain joins TRBV29-1 to TRBJ2-7; 7 bases line up with TRBD1. CDR3 length: 15 amino acids. V was clipped by 3 bases and J by 2 bases; unmatched bases: 10. Germline lookup yields CDR1 SQVTM and CDR2 ANQGSEA.

The rearrangement links TRBV27 to TRBJ2-1, with TRBD1 identical over 12 bases. The V segment lost 10 bases and the J segment 13 bases; nucleotides outside the gene matches: 17. Germline V lookup: CDR1 MNHEY, CDR2 SMNVEV (reference sequence). The CDR3 is 15 amino acids. The CDR3 sequence is CATEERGQGAEGQFF. DNA of the CDR3: TGTGCCACGGAAGAGAGGGGACAGGGGGCTGAAGGACAGTTCTTC.